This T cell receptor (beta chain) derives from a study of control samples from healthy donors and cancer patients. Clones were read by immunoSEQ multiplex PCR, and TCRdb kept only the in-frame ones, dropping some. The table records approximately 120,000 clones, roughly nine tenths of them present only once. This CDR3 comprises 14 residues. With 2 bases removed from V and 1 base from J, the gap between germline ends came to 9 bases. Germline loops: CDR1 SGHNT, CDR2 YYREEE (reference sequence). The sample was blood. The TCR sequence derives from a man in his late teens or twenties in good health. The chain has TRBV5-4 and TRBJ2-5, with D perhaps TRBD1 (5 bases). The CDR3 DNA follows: TGTGCCAGCAGCTTTTACCAGGGCCAAGAGACCCAGTACTTC. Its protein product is CASSFYQGQETQYF.